At least ten counts were recorded for the clone carrying this TCR beta chain. What it binds is unknown. CDR1 and CDR2 from the germline V gene are SGDLS and YYNGEE. The CDR3 contains 13 residues. The V segment lost 5 bases and the J segment 7 bases; nucleotides outside the gene matches: 7. The data are from a study of T-cell reconstitution after alpha-beta-depleted transplantation in children. Findings and limits, study-wide: TCRbeta diversity was high at day 60 in some patients (a result of surviving recipient T cells and thymic progenitors). Among T cells one year after transplant, newly produced cells accounted for most counts and diversity. Several hundred graft clones that had expanded were reportedly the source of alpha-beta T cells about two months after transplant.

Unique molecular identifiers were built into the TCRbeta library. Each CDR3 protein is one row after TCRdb ran MiXCR on the PCR reads. Seen here are 500,000 to 650,000 distinct CDR3 sequences, more than 9.5% observed once, and the top ten hold around 13%. This clonotype originated in a female patient aged 2 to 10 who had a stem cell transplant for aplastic anemia, so the T cells may come from the graft donor. This sequence joins TRBV9 and TRBJ1-1; 8 nucleotides align to TRBD1. The starting material was PBMCs, mostly from graft donor cells, obtained 180 days after TCRalphabeta/CD19-depleted stem cell transplant. Here the CDR3 DNA reads TGTGCCAGCAGTGCCGGGACAGGCGATGAAGCTTTCTTT. Its translation: CASSAGTGDEAFF.